This T cell receptor (beta chain) was sequenced during a study of T cell repertoires in ileal Crohn's disease. On the study more broadly: All patients had surgery for stricturing (around 60%) or penetrating (roughly 39%) disease.

Germline CDR1 reads SGHKS; CDR2 reads YYEKEE (reference sequence). This CDR3 is 15 amino acids long. The ends were cut back, 4 bases at V and 6 bases at J, with 19 bases in the middle. The time point here: proximal margin of the surgical specimen (macroscopically non-inflamed). Using immunoSEQ multiplex PCR, the repertoire was profiled, and TCRdb retains in-frame clones only, with some absent. The data show 7,000 to 7,500 clones, with around 72% seen just once and roughly 45% held by the top ten. This chain uses TRBV5-5 with TRBJ1-2; D gene unclear. The material sequenced was ileal tissue. This receptor was obtained from an adult with Crohn's disease. The CDR3 DNA sequence: TGTGCCAGCAGCGCGGGCCCGACCCAACTAGATGGCTACACCTTC. Its translation: CASSAGPTQLDGYTF.